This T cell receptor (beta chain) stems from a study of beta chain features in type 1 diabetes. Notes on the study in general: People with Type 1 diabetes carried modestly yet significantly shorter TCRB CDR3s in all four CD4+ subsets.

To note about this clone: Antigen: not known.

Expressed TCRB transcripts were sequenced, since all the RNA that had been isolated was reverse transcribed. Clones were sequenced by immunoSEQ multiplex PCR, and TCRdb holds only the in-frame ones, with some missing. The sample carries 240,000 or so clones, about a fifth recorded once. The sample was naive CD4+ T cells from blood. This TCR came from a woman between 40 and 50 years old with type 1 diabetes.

This CDR3 reads CASSIGVGEFTDTQYF. Here the CDR3 DNA reads TGTGCCAGTAGTATAGGTGTTGGGGAGTTCACAGATACGCAGTATTTT. The gene calls are TRBV19 and TRBJ2-3; possible D gene TRBD2, 5 bases. There are 16 residues in the CDR3. V shed 1 base and J shed 2 bases, with 13 bases lying between them. Germline CDR1 LNHDA, CDR2 SQIVND (reference sequence).